This T cell receptor beta chain is from a study of shared clonotypes between healthy human individuals. Germline-derived CDR1 and CDR2 are MNHEY and SMNVEV (reference sequence). The germline V and J ends were trimmed by 6 bases and 0 bases, with 14 bases remaining between them. The CDR3 runs 15 residues. All donors were Caucasian adults living in Nashville, Tennessee. Produced via immunoSEQ multiplex PCR; TCRdb's table is partial and in-frame only. The table lists about 660,000 clones, 74% of them singletons. V usage is TRBV27 and J usage is TRBJ1-1, with no clear D. The receptor's source is a woman between 25 and 40 years old in good health. The sample taken for sequencing was memory CD4+ T cells sorted from blood. Subset: CD45RA-negative fraction. CDR3 nucleotides: TGTGCCAGCAGGAGGAGTACCGCCATGAACACTGAAGCTTTCTTT. It is translated as CASRRSTAMNTEAFF.